These 23 T cell receptor beta chains were sequenced from one sample in a study of tumor-infiltrating lymphocytes in oesophageal squamous cell carcinoma. MiXCR, run by TCRdb on the PCR reads, gives a single entry per CDR3 protein. The sample consists of about 21,000 distinct CDR3 sequences, roughly two fifths of them appearing once. The sequencing sample was made of esophageal tumor tissue. The receptors here all came from a male donor with esophageal squamous cell carcinoma.

At least ten counts were recorded for this clonotype. The chain joins TRBV5-6 to TRBJ2-7, with TRBD1 as a possible D gene (6 bases). This CDR3 is 14 amino acids long. Trimming cost V 4 bases and J 2 bases, with 13 bases left between them. CDR1 and CDR2 (germline): SGHDT, YYEEEE. The CDR3 bases are TGTGCCAGCAGCACCTTCGGGGACACCTACGAGCAGTACTTC. Amino acids: CASSTFGDTYEQYF.

This clonotype occurred many times. The chain employs TRBV10-2 and TRBJ2-7, with 11 bases identical to TRBD2. Looked up from germline, CDR1 is WSHSY and CDR2 is SAAADI. The CDR3 runs 14 residues. J lost 7 bases, V lost 6 bases, and 8 bases had no gene match. In DNA, the CDR3 is TGCGCCAGCAGGGTAGCGGGAGGGGAGGATGAGCAGTACTTC. Translating gives CASRVAGGEDEQYF.

This clonotype was seen only once. It is likely a read error, because the conserved phenylalanine at the end of the CDR3 is missing. The limits of the CDR3 on the DNA are not certain, so only TCRdb's listed CDR3 is given. J is TRBJ2-3 and V is TRBV24-1; the DNA was not used to check the table's D call, TRBD1. The germline CDR1 and CDR2 sequences are KGHDR and SFDVKD. The CDR3 has 16 amino acids, counting both end residues. CDR3 protein: CATSADRVNSPLHFGP.

The chain is built from TRBV6-1 and TRBJ2-7, with 9 bases aligning to TRBD2. In germline, CDR1 is MNHNS, CDR2 SASEGT. J gave up 4 bases and V 10 bases, and 8 bases lay outside the gene matches. The CDR3 loop spans 13 amino acids. CDR3 loop: CATRLAVQYEQYF. CDR3 DNA: TGTGCCACCCGACTAGCGGTCCAATACGAGCAGTACTTC.

The genes are TRBV12-3 or TRBV12-4 and TRBJ2-5; 8 bases are a match to TRBD2. The CDR3 has 16 residues. Trimming took 3 bases from V and 1 from J; bases not matched to a gene: 7. The CDR3 DNA sequence: TGTGCCAGCAGTTTTAATCGAGCGGGGGCCCAAGAGACCCAGTACTTC. Translation gives CASSFNRAGAQETQYF.

The chain is built from TRBV10-2 and TRBJ2-4; 8 bases line up with TRBD1. Looked up from germline, CDR1 is WSHSY and CDR2 is SAAADI. Germline trimming cut 6 bases from V and 13 bases from J; bases unmatched to any gene: 23. This CDR3 comprises 17 residues. DNA of the CDR3: TGCGCCAGCAGAGGGACAGGTGGGGTTGGGTCCTACAATGAGCAGTACTTC. Amino acids: CASRGTGGVGSYNEQYF.

A remark on this clonotype: At one of its ends the junction is not consistent with the germline gene, which may arise from a read error. The chain carries TRBV5-3 and TRBJ2-3; D may match TRBD1 or TRBD2 (5 bases each). With the DNA end fitting TRBJ2-1 better, the J assignment may be wrong. TRBV5-3 falls under the ORF class, with uncertain function. The CDR3 has 14 amino acids. This CDR3 reads CASSLWDRNNEQFF. CDR3 nucleotides: TGTGCCAGCAGCTTGTGGGACCGAAACAATGAGCAGTTCTTC.

This clonotype is labeled medium-sized. The genes are TRBV7-6 and TRBJ2-3; 7 nucleotides line up with TRBD2. CDR1 is SGHVS, CDR2 FNYEAQ, per germline. The ends lost 0 bases at V and 5 bases at J; junction bases unmatched: 5. There are 15 residues in the CDR3. The DNA for the CDR3 is TGTGCCAGCAGCTTAGCGGGGACTACCCTAGATACGCAGTATTTT. Its protein is CASSLAGTTLDTQYF.

V usage is TRBV7-2 and J usage is TRBJ2-3; D possibly corresponds to TRBD1 (6 bases). Germline V gene data show CDR1 as SGHTA and CDR2 as FQGNSA. Trimming left V 2 bases short and J 0 bases short, with 9 bases between. The CDR3 contains 15 residues. As DNA, the CDR3 is TGTGCCAGCAGCTTAACCAGGGGTAGCACAGATACGCAGTATTTT. Translating gives CASSLTRGSTDTQYF.

This clonotype has at least ten counts. The gene calls are TRBV11-3 and TRBJ1-4, with a weak D call TRBD1 (5 bases). V gave up 1 base and J gave up 8 bases, with 8 bases separating them. This CDR3 region has 13 residues. Per the germline V gene, CDR1 is SGHNT and CDR2 is YENEEA. The CDR3 sequence: CASSLAGPEKLFF. The CDR3 DNA reads as TGTGCCAGCAGCTTAGCAGGGCCCGAAAAACTGTTTTTT. The full variable domain, rest sourced from reference TRBV11-3 and TRBJ1-4, is EAGVVQSPRYKIIEKKQPVAFWCNPISGHNTLYWYLQNLGQGPELLIRYENEEAVDDSQLPKDRFSAERLKGVDSTLKIQPAELGDSAVYLCASSLAGPEKLFFGSGTQLSVL.

J is TRBJ2-7 and V is TRBV3-1; D is possibly TRBD1 or TRBD2 (6 bases each). With the DNA end fitting TRBJ2-1 better, the J assignment may be wrong. CDR1 LGHDT and CDR2 YNNKEL come from the germline V gene (reference sequence). The CDR3 totals 13 residues. CDR3 protein: CASEGGYRNEQFF. Written as DNA, the CDR3 is TGTGCCAGCGAAGGGGGGTATAGGAATGAGCAGTTCTTC.

This clonotype was recorded a few times. This chain connects TRBV20-1 to TRBJ1-4; D is perhaps TRBD1 (5 bases). Per germline, CDR1 DFQATT and CDR2 SNEGSKA (reference sequence). V was trimmed by 2 bases and J by 4 bases, leaving 14 bases between them. This CDR3 has 15 residues. For the CDR3, the DNA is TGCAGTGCTAGATCAAGACAGCCCAATAATGAAAAACTGTTTTTT. It codes for CSARSRQPNNEKLFF.

The CDR3 nucleotides read TGTGCCAGCGGAATCTCGGGACACCAAGAGACCCAGTACTTC. It encodes CASGISGHQETQYF. The J gene is TRBJ2-5, the V gene TRBV6-5, with D perhaps TRBD1 or TRBD2 (5 bases each). The V and J ends lost 8 bases and 0 bases respectively, with 13 bases between them. Germline CDR1 is MNHEY and CDR2 is SVGAGI. This CDR3 contains 14 residues.

The sample holds a few counts of this clonotype. The chain carries TRBV7-2 and TRBJ2-5, with unresolved D. Deletions cut 1 base from V and 9 bases from J, with 9 bases between. From germline, CDR1 is SGHTA and CDR2 FQGNSA. The CDR3 runs to 12 residues. The CDR3 sequence: CASSLDTVAQYF. CDR3 bases: TGTGCCAGCAGCTTAGATACCGTCGCCCAGTACTTC.

This clonotype occurred many times. The junction shows a germline mismatch at one end, possibly a read error. The chain combines TRBV5-6 with TRBJ2-7; D might be TRBD1 or TRBD2, each matching 5 bases. Germline V gene lookup returns CDR1 SGHDT and CDR2 YYEEEE. CDR3 length equals 12 residues. The chain's CDR3 is CASSLVRDGEDF. CDR3 bases: TGTGCCAGCAGCTTGGTCAGGGACGGAGAGGACTTC. Using reference TRBV5-6 and TRBJ2-7 for the parts outside the CDR3, the full variable domain is DAGVTQSPTHLIKTRGQQVTLRCSPKSGHDTVSWYQQALGQGPQFIFQYYEEEERQRGNFPDRFSGHQFPNYSSELNVNALLLGDSALYLCASSLVRDGEDFGPGTRLTVT.

This clonotype came up many times. The junction differs from germline at one of its ends, possibly a read error. V gene TRBV14 combines with J gene TRBJ2-7; 7 nucleotides agree with TRBD1. Germline V lookup: CDR1 SGHDN, CDR2 FVKESK. This CDR3 comprises 15 residues. CDR3 sequence: CASSQGQGQTYAQYF. CDR3 nucleotides: TGTGCCAGCAGCCAGGGTCAGGGACAGACCTACGCGCAGTACTTC.

The chain combines TRBV7-6 with TRBJ2-2, with D possibly being TRBD1 (6 bases). CDR1 and CDR2 from the germline V gene are SGHVS and FNYEAQ. The V end lost 5 bases, the J end lost 8 bases, and 15 bases lay between the germline ends. This CDR3 is built from 14 residues. CDR3 nucleotides: TGTGCCAGCAGCCGAGGACAGAACGGAGGGGAGCTGTTTTTT. Its translation: CASSRGQNGGELFF.

V usage is TRBV2 and J usage is TRBJ2-3; 7 bases align to TRBD1. Germline V gene sequence: CDR1 SNHLY, CDR2 FYNNEI. The CDR3 is made up of 16 amino acids. V was pared by 7 bases and J by 2 bases, with 12 bases of the junction left unmatched. The CDR3 is CASIKDRVADTDTQYF. As DNA, the CDR3 is TGTGCCAGCATCAAAGACAGGGTGGCGGACACAGATACGCAGTATTTT.

This clonotype was seen just once. This sequence joins TRBV27 and TRBJ2-7; 9 bases are shared with TRBD2. CDR3 size: 16 residues. Germline values: CDR1 MNHEY, CDR2 SMNVEV (reference sequence). V shed 5 bases and J 0 bases; nucleotides not matched to a gene: 8. This CDR3 reads CASSIMTSGYSYEQYF. DNA for the CDR3: TGTGCCAGCAGTATCATGACTAGCGGCTACTCCTACGAGCAGTACTTC.

In this sample, this clonotype turned up a few times. It is unclear where the CDR3 begins or ends on the DNA, so no DNA is shown, and the CDR3 is as TCRdb lists it. The CDR3: CASINRGLGRTPHVRAVLRF. This sequence joins TRBV12-3 or TRBV12-4 and TRBJ2-6; the DNA was not compared with TRBD1, the D call given in the table. From its first to its last residue, the CDR3 has 20 amino acids.

The chain couples TRBV6-1 to TRBJ2-5; unclear D gene. There are 13 residues in the CDR3. In germline, CDR1 is MNHNS, CDR2 SASEGT. V was pared by 1 base and J by 2 bases, with 5 bases between. The CDR3 bases are TGTGCCAGCAGTGAAGTCGGGCAAGAGACCCAGTACTTC. Translation: CASSEVGQETQYF.

CDR3 sequence reads: CSAYSTGGGETQYF. The CDR3, as DNA: TGCAGTGCGTATTCAACAGGGGGAGGAGAGACCCAGTACTTC. The genes are TRBV20-1 and TRBJ2-7; 8 bases map to TRBD1. The last part of the DNA fits TRBJ2-5 better; the J call may be wrong. CDR1 DFQATT and CDR2 SNEGSKA come from the germline V gene (reference sequence). This CDR3 has 14 amino acids.

The chain uses TRBV3-1 and TRBJ2-5; D not certain. Near its end, the DNA agrees better with TRBJ2-7, so the J call may be wrong. The CDR3 sequence is 16 residues long. Germline values: CDR1 LGHDT, CDR2 YNNKEL (reference sequence). In nucleotides, the CDR3 is TGTGCCAGCAGCCCAAGAGGCTTCACCCTAAACTACGAGCAGTACTTC. Amino acid sequence: CASSPRGFTLNYEQYF.